These 25 T cell receptor beta chains share one sample of origin, sequenced in a study of CD8+ T cells in alopecia areata. Extracted from the samples, RNA was reverse transcribed into cDNA to serve as the sequencing template. Repertoires were generated with immunoSEQ multiplex PCR, while TCRdb's copy carries only in-frame clones and drops some. The sample yields 9,500 to 15,000 clones, roughly 50% seen once. Lesional scalp punch biopsies and peripheral blood were collected from alopecia areata patients. The specimen sequenced was skin. The receptors originated from a human donor with alopecia areata.

This rearrangement joins TRBV28 to TRBJ2-7, with D maybe TRBD1 (6 bases). CDR1 is MDHEN, CDR2 SYDVKM, per germline. The CDR3 extends over 13 amino acids. V lost 8 bases and J 0 bases, leaving 11 bases between the germline ends. CDR3 coding DNA: TGTGCCAGCTCAGGGGTAAACTCCTACGAGCAGTACTTC. This translates into CASSGVNSYEQYF.

The chain has TRBV6-4 and TRBJ2-3; perhaps TRBD2 as D (6 bases). From germline, CDR1 is MRHNA and CDR2 SNTAGT. With 6 bases removed from V and 3 bases from J, the gap between germline ends came to 22 bases. The CDR3 extends over 17 amino acids. In DNA form, the CDR3 reads TGTGCCAGCAGCAGCCAACTTCGAGGGAGGAGAACAGATACGCAGTATTTT. Protein product: CASSSQLRGRRTDTQYF.

J is TRBJ2-1 and V is TRBV7-2; D uncertain. The V gene lost 6 bases and the J gene lost 9 bases, with 21 bases spanning the gap. Germline V gene data show CDR1 as SGHTA and CDR2 as FQGNSA. The CDR3 has 15 residues. The DNA for the CDR3 is TGTGCCAGCAGTTACGCTTCCTCTAGGGATCGTGAGCAGTTCTTC. Amino acids: CASSYASSRDREQFF.

This clone was observed a few times. The rearrangement uses TRBV7-2 and TRBJ2-5; no firm D call. The CDR3 is 11 amino acids. V was cut by 1 base and J by 7 bases, with 4 bases left in between. Germline CDR1 and CDR2: SGHTA and FQGNSA. This CDR3 is CASSLDGTQYF. The CDR3 DNA follows: TGTGCCAGCAGCTTAGATGGGACCCAGTACTTC.

Only one count was recorded for this clone. The chain carries TRBV18 and TRBJ1-2; a possible D gene is TRBD1 (5 bases). Germline lookup yields CDR1 KGHSH and CDR2 LQKENI. This CDR3 comprises 12 residues. V lost 10 bases and J lost 8, with 17 bases in between. The CDR3 DNA reads as TGTGCCACCTACCGCGGAGGGGACGGCTACACCTTC. Its protein product is CATYRGGDGYTF.

V gene TRBV7-9 combines with J gene TRBJ2-7; 11 bases agree with TRBD2. Germline lookup yields CDR1 SEHNR and CDR2 FQNEAQ (reference sequence). The CDR3 spans 15 residues. With 5 bases clipped from V and 3 bases from J, the junction kept 6 bases outside the gene matches. The DNA of the CDR3 is TGTGCCAGCAGCGCCCAACTAGCGGGAGTCTACGAGCAGTACTTC. The encoded protein is CASSAQLAGVYEQYF.

This clone was seen a few times. The CDR3 is CASSLGGATQYF. In DNA, the CDR3 is TGTGCCAGCAGCTTGGGAGGCGCAACGCAGTATTTT. The rearrangement joins TRBV7-9 to TRBJ2-3; the D gene is possibly TRBD2 (6 bases). Trimming cost V 3 bases and J 9 bases, with 10 bases left between them. Germline V gives CDR1 SEHNR, CDR2 FQNEAQ (reference sequence). This CDR3 spans 12 amino acids.

This clone was seen a few times. V gene TRBV13 combines with J gene TRBJ2-1; 10 nucleotides match TRBD1. The ends lost 5 bases at V and 6 bases at J; junction bases unmatched: 7. This CDR3 spans 15 amino acids. The V gene's germline CDR1 is PRHDT and CDR2 FYEKMQ (reference sequence). The CDR3 loop reads CASSHGTGVGNEQFF. CDR3 sequence (DNA): TGTGCCAGCAGCCACGGGACAGGGGTAGGCAATGAGCAGTTCTTC.

V gene TRBV5-1 combines with J gene TRBJ2-7; no clear D. This CDR3 is built from 13 residues. The ends were cut back, 0 bases at V and 2 bases at J, with 6 bases in the middle. In germline, CDR1 is SGHRS, CDR2 YFSETQ. This CDR3 reads CASSLDQTYEQYF. CDR3 DNA sequence: TGCGCCAGCAGCTTGGACCAGACCTACGAGCAGTACTTC. The full variable domain, completed using reference TRBV5-1 and TRBJ2-7, is KAGVTQTPRYLIKTRGQQVTLSCSPISGHRSVSWYQQTPGQGLQFLFEYFSETQRNKGNFPGRFSGRQFSNSRSEMNVSTLELGDSALYLCASSLDQTYEQYFGPGTRLTVT.

By its share, this clone is medium-sized (0.01 to 0.1%). The CDR3, as DNA: TGTGCCATGGAGGGACAGGGGGTGAACACCGGGGAGCTGTTTTTT. This gives the protein CAMEGQGVNTGELFF. This chain joins TRBV21-1 and TRBJ2-2; the table's D call, TRBD1, was not checked against the DNA. TRBV21-1 is marked as a pseudogene. The CDR3 contains 15 residues.

The rearrangement uses TRBV2 and TRBJ1-5; D unresolved. V gave up 8 bases and J gave up 3 bases, with 11 bases separating them. Germline assignment: CDR1 SNHLY and CDR2 FYNNEI. CDR3 size: 13 residues. The CDR3 DNA sequence: TGTGCCAGCGCTGTCGGCAACAATCAGCCCCAGCATTTT. Its protein product is CASAVGNNQPQHF.

The chain has TRBV5-6 and TRBJ2-1; D ambiguous. V was shortened by 2 bases and J by 12 bases, with 9 bases between the two germline ends. The CDR3 is made up of 11 amino acids. Germline V gives CDR1 SGHDT, CDR2 YYEEEE. CDR3 residues: CASSLGPRQFF. CDR3 DNA: TGTGCCAGCAGCTTAGGACCGAGGCAGTTCTTC.

The J gene is TRBJ1-4, the V gene TRBV9, with TRBD1 as a possible D gene (6 bases). This CDR3 has 14 amino acids. Trimming removed 5 bases from V and 8 bases from J, with 16 bases in between. The V gene's germline CDR1 is SGDLS and CDR2 YYNGEE. The CDR3 DNA reads as TGTGCCAGCAGTCCGACAGGAGTGTGGGAAAAACTGTTTTTT. Translated, it gives CASSPTGVWEKLFF.

This sequence joins TRBV27 and TRBJ2-1; D is unclear. The V gene lost 0 bases and the J gene lost 5 bases, with 8 bases spanning the gap. Germline-derived CDR1 and CDR2 are MNHEY and SMNVEV (reference sequence). The CDR3 totals 14 residues. The CDR3 nucleotides read TGTGCCAGCAGTTTATCGTTCCTCAACAATGAGCAGTTCTTC. It codes for CASSLSFLNNEQFF.

The rearrangement uses TRBV19 and TRBJ2-3; tentative D call: TRBD1 (5 bases). Trimming took 7 bases from V and 5 from J, leaving 13 bases between them. This CDR3 region has 13 residues. Germline loops: CDR1 LNHDA, CDR2 SQIVND (reference sequence). The CDR3 sequence is CASTGQGRDTQYF. In DNA, the CDR3 is TGTGCCAGTACAGGGCAGGGAAGAGATACGCAGTATTTT.

This clone was counted only a few times. The chain recombines TRBV5-1 with TRBJ2-1; D might be TRBD1 or TRBD2, each matching 5 bases. The CDR3 sequence is 16 residues long. V was clipped by 4 bases and J by 4 bases, with 18 bases between them. Germline V lookup: CDR1 SGHRS, CDR2 YFSETQ. The CDR3 here is CASSPGHGTDYNEQFF. The CDR3 coding sequence is TGCGCCAGCAGCCCCGGCCACGGGACGGATTACAATGAGCAGTTCTTC.

This clone was seen only a few times. CDR3 sequence: CASSVDGTPRRTQYF. CDR3 coding DNA: TGTGCCAGCAGCGTAGATGGGACCCCTCGTAGAACCCAGTACTTC. V and J are TRBV9 and TRBJ2-5; D tentatively reads TRBD1 or TRBD2 (5 bases each). V lost 0 bases, J lost 8 bases, and 17 bases lay in between. This CDR3 spans 15 amino acids. From germline, CDR1 is SGDLS and CDR2 YYNGEE.

The chain uses TRBV6-6 and TRBJ2-7, with D possibly TRBD2 on 5 matching bases. CDR3 length: 15 residues. Trimming left V 2 bases short and J 5 bases short, with 16 bases between. The germline V gene encodes CDR1 MNHNY and CDR2 SVGAGI (reference sequence). This chain's CDR3 is CASSYDLRGADEQYF. The CDR3 DNA is TGTGCCAGCAGTTACGATTTACGGGGTGCGGACGAGCAGTACTTC.

Here the CDR3 reads CASSRIENEQFF. For the CDR3, the DNA is TGTGCCAGCAGCCGGATTGAGAATGAGCAGTTCTTC. The chain has TRBV5-4 and TRBJ2-1; D gene unclear. Germline V gene sequence: CDR1 SGHNT, CDR2 YYREEE (reference sequence). Trimming took 4 bases from V and 7 from J, leaving 9 bases between them. The CDR3 spans 12 residues.

This clone is a singleton in its sample. This chain connects TRBV4-1 to TRBJ2-2; D is possibly TRBD2 (5 bases). Per germline, CDR1 MGHRA and CDR2 YSYEKL. The V gene lost 3 bases and the J gene lost 6 bases, with 14 bases spanning the gap. This CDR3 is built from 15 residues. The DNA of the CDR3 is TGCGCCAGCAGCCACGGACCACTAGTTGCCGGGGAGCTGTTTTTT. As protein: CASSHGPLVAGELFF.

The rearrangement links TRBV6-5 to TRBJ2-7, with D unresolved. Germline V lookup: CDR1 MNHEY, CDR2 SVGAGI. Trimming left V 5 bases short and J 5 bases short, with 7 bases between. The CDR3 contains 11 residues. This CDR3 is CASSGRHEQYF. CDR3 nucleotide sequence: TGTGCCAGCAGTGGCCGGCACGAGCAGTACTTC.

This clone ranks as large. This chain connects TRBV19 to TRBJ1-1; 7 bases fit TRBD1. This CDR3 comprises 16 residues. Looked up from germline, CDR1 is LNHDA and CDR2 is SQIVND (reference sequence). The V gene end was trimmed by 5 bases and the J gene end by 3 bases; junction bases not matched to a gene: 12. CDR3 protein: CASSPRGAGGDTEAFF. In nucleotides, the CDR3 is TGTGCCAGTAGTCCCCGGGGCGCAGGGGGGGACACTGAAGCTTTCTTT.

The V and J genes are TRBV29-1 and TRBJ2-7; 8 bases align to TRBD1. Germline trimming cut 6 bases from V and 5 bases from J; bases unmatched to any gene: 6. The germline CDR1 and CDR2 sequences are SQVTM and ANQGSEA. This CDR3 contains 12 residues. CDR3: CSVATGDHEQYF. CDR3 sequence (DNA): TGCAGCGTAGCGACAGGGGACCACGAGCAGTACTTC.

This clone has a handful of counts. V gene TRBV19 combines with J gene TRBJ2-5; 7 bases agree with TRBD2. This CDR3 has 16 residues. J gave up 1 base and V 0 bases, and 5 bases lay outside the gene matches. CDR1 and CDR2 from the germline V gene are LNHDA and SQIVND (reference sequence). CDR3 residues: CASSIDGSGLQETQYF. The CDR3 nucleotides read TGTGCCAGTAGTATAGACGGTAGCGGGCTCCAAGAGACCCAGTACTTC. The whole variable domain, remainder taken from reference TRBV19 and TRBJ2-5, is DGGITQSPKYLFRKEGQNVTLSCEQNLNHDAMYWYRQDPGQGLRLIYYSQIVNDFQKGDIAEGYSVSREKKESFPLTVTSAQKNPTAFYLCASSIDGSGLQETQYFGPGTRLLVL.

The chain combines TRBV29-1 with TRBJ2-7; D possibly corresponds to TRBD1 (6 bases). Germline-derived CDR1 and CDR2 are SQVTM and ANQGSEA. Trimming took off 6 bases at V and 2 bases at J, with 14 bases between the two ends. The CDR3 length is 13 residues. The CDR3 DNA sequence: TGCAGCGTCTCCGGGACATACCCCTACGAGCAGTACTTC. Protein sequence: CSVSGTYPYEQYF.